This T cell receptor beta chain was captured in a study of HIV-infected patients and healthy controls. Across the whole study: CD8 counts did not change consistently during early therapy; the CD4:CD8 ratio climbed slightly. Study-wide points: HIV-infected repertoires had significantly higher mean Gini indices than controls, possibly reflecting oligoclonality.

This clonotype was seen only a few times. Its cognate antigen is unknown. A junction end diverges from the germline sequence, so it may reflect a read error. cDNA was made from about 480 ng RNA using alpha and beta constant primers. Each of the alpha and beta chains got its own library through chain-specific third strand synthesis with indices. Each molecule carried a 12-nucleotide identifier made of two joined random hexamers added before amplification. Using its own MiXCR run on the 5' RACE reads, TCRdb lists one record per CDR3 protein. The table includes thousands of distinct CDR3 sequences, about 9.4% detected once. The germline CDR1 and CDR2 sequences are SGHTA and FQGNSA. There are 14 residues in the CDR3. The repertoire came from unfractionated whole blood and reflected all unsorted peripheral T cells.

This TCR came from an adult with HIV infection. V usage is TRBV7-2 and J usage is TRBJ1-3; 9 bases are shared with TRBD1. The sample here was blood, taken before antiretroviral therapy. DNA for the CDR3: TGTGCTAGCAGCAGACAGGGGGGCGGAAACACCATATATTTT. Translated: CASSRQGGGNTIYF.